A selection of T cell receptor beta chains follows, all from one sample in a study of blood T cell repertoires in COVID-19. Only in-frame clones appear in the TCRdb table, and some are missing; sequencing was by immunoSEQ multiplex PCR. The top ten clones hold around 4.2% of a sample with about 290,000 clones, around four fifths of them seen once. Sequences were obtained from peripheral blood. These TCRs come from a woman aged 50 to 65 with active or convalescent COVID-19. Each CDR3 is given with its conserved first and last residue. Each record gives: CDR3 protein, CDR3 DNA, clone size, D gene, J gene, V gene. D genes are given only for firm matches. The size of a clone is reported for some rows only, either as once, few or many, or as a class for expanded clones.

CASSPVESRHEQFF,TGTGCCAGCAGCCCTGTGGAAAGCAGGCATGAGCAGTTCTTC,once,-,TRBJ2-1,TRBV7-9
CASSFGGMGEQYF,TGTGCCAGCAGTTTCGGGGGAATGGGCGAGCAGTACTTC,once,-,TRBJ2-7,TRBV12-3/TRBV12-4
CSADDHQDGYTF,TGCAGCGCGGACGACCACCAGGATGGCTACACCTTC,-,-,TRBJ1-2,TRBV29-1
CATSRARGQGFEAFF,TGTGCCACCAGCAGAGCTAGGGGACAGGGGTTTGAAGCTTTCTTT,-,TRBD1,TRBJ1-1,TRBV15
CASSSPYRGYGNTIYF,TGTGCCAGCAGCTCCCCGTACAGGGGATATGGAAACACCATATATTTT,many,TRBD1,TRBJ1-3,TRBV7-9
CASSPQTGEGGYTF,TGTGCCAGCAGCCCTCAGACAGGGGAGGGTGGCTACACCTTC,many,TRBD1,TRBJ1-2,TRBV5-4
CASSLGGPFYGYTF,TGTGCCAGCAGCTTGGGGGGGCCGTTTTATGGCTACACCTTC,-,-,TRBJ1-2,TRBV5-8
CASSDRLAGMVTQYF,TGTGCCAGCAGTGACCGACTAGCGGGAATGGTGACCCAGTACTTC,-,TRBD2,TRBJ2-5,TRBV6-1
CASSMRQGVYNEQFF,TGTGCCAGCAGTATGAGACAGGGGGTCTACAATGAGCAGTTCTTC,-,TRBD1,TRBJ2-1,TRBV7-9
CASSQGGPGSGNTIYF,TGTGCCAGCAGCCAAGGCGGCCCTGGCTCTGGAAACACCATATATTTT,-,-,TRBJ1-3,TRBV3-1/TRBV3-2
CASSLSGQEYEQYF,TGTGCCAGCAGCTTGTCAGGACAGGAATACGAGCAGTACTTC,-,TRBD1,TRBJ2-7,TRBV7-9
CASSLRTNTEAFF,TGCGCCAGCAGCTTGAGGACAAACACTGAAGCTTTCTTT,-,-,TRBJ1-1,TRBV5-1
CAWSVGLAGGPRSGANVLTF,TGTGCCTGGAGTGTCGGACTAGCGGGAGGGCCTAGGTCTGGGGCCAACGTCCTGACTTTC,once,TRBD2,TRBJ2-6,TRBV30
CASSPIPQGTDSGNTIYF,TGCGCCAGCAGCCCCATACCCCAGGGGACGGACTCTGGAAACACCATATATTTT,-,-,TRBJ1-3,TRBV4-1
CASSLLSSSNEQFF,TGTGCCAGCAGTTTATTGTCTAGTAGCAATGAGCAGTTCTTC,many,-,TRBJ2-1,TRBV28
CASSLGTGYEQYF,TGTGCCAGCAGCTTGGGGACAGGTTACGAGCAGTACTTC,-,TRBD1,TRBJ2-7,TRBV7-8
CAITRDRVGLAKNIQYF,TGTGCCATCACCCGGGACAGGGTAGGTTTAGCCAAAAACATTCAGTACTTC,once,TRBD1,TRBJ2-4,TRBV10-3
CASSQEQGPSSPLHF,TGTGCCAGCAGCCAGGAACAGGGTCCGAGTTCACCCCTCCACTTT,-,-,TRBJ1-6,TRBV14
CASSQTSVYHNEQFF,TGTGCCAGCAGCCAGACTAGCGTGTACCACAATGAGCAGTTCTTC,-,TRBD2,TRBJ2-1,TRBV9
CASRGTGGLVNYGYTF,TGTGCCAGCAGGGGTACGGGGGGCCTCGTTAACTATGGCTACACCTTC,few,-,TRBJ1-2,TRBV27
CASSAPPGLAGGPNTGELFF,TGTGCCAGCAGCGCCCCCCCGGGACTAGCGGGAGGGCCGAACACCGGGGAGCTGTTTTTT,-,TRBD2,TRBJ2-2,TRBV9
CASSLEPLTGELFF,TGTGCCAGCAGCTTGGAGCCGCTCACCGGGGAGCTGTTTTTT,once,-,TRBJ2-2,TRBV5-6
CASRESVVSYNEQFF,TGTGCCAGTAGGGAGAGCGTTGTGTCCTACAATGAGCAGTTCTTC,-,-,TRBJ2-1,TRBV19
CASSIIPSDRIDEQYF,TGCGCCAGCAGCATCATACCTAGCGATAGAATCGACGAGCAGTACTTC,-,-,TRBJ2-7,TRBV5-1
CASSRPGQGKDEQFF,TGTGCCAGCAGTAGGCCGGGACAGGGAAAAGATGAGCAGTTCTTC,-,TRBD1,TRBJ2-1,TRBV6-5